The 27 T cell receptor beta chains below all came from one sample that was sequenced in a study of blood T cell repertoires in COVID-19. Using immunoSEQ multiplex PCR, the repertoire was profiled, and TCRdb retains in-frame clones only, with some absent. The data hold around 130,000 clones, with 84% observed a single time. Sequencing used peripheral blood. The receptors shown here come from a man aged 60 to 75 with acute or convalescent COVID-19.

This rearrangement joins TRBV29-1 to TRBJ2-7; maybe TRBD1 (5 bases). The V end lost 3 bases, the J end lost 7 bases, and 16 bases lay between the germline ends. In germline, CDR1 is SQVTM, CDR2 ANQGSEA. The CDR3 runs to 13 residues. Written as DNA, the CDR3 is TGCAGCGTTGATGGGGCAGGGTCTATGGAGCAGTACTTC. This gives the protein CSVDGAGSMEQYF.

CDR3 sequence reads: CSVQVGAGDGYTF. CDR3 bases: TGCAGCGTTCAGGTGGGCGCAGGGGATGGCTACACCTTC. This chain joins TRBV29-1 and TRBJ1-2, with D perhaps TRBD1 (6 bases). The CDR3 spans 13 residues. V lost 5 bases and J 6 bases, leaving 16 bases between the germline ends. Germline V gene lookup returns CDR1 SQVTM and CDR2 ANQGSEA.

J is TRBJ1-1 and V is TRBV24-1, with D perhaps TRBD1 (6 bases). Germline CDR1 KGHDR, CDR2 SFDVKD. The ends were cut back, 9 bases at V and 3 bases at J, with 13 bases in the middle. CDR3 length equals 13 residues. The CDR3 DNA reads as TGTGCCACCTCCCGAGGGGGAGACACTGAAGCTTTCTTT. This encodes CATSRGGDTEAFF.

The V call is TRBV4-1, the J call TRBJ1-5; D is uncertain. The length of the CDR3 is 15 residues. Deletions cut 4 bases from V and 1 base from J, with 11 bases between. The germline V gene has CDR1 MGHRA and CDR2 YSYEKL. The CDR3 region has the DNA TGCGCCAGCAGCCCTGCCAGAACCAGCAATCAGCCCCAGCATTTT. It is translated as CASSPARTSNQPQHF.

This clone is a singleton in its sample. V is TRBV11-1 and J is TRBJ1-2; possible D gene TRBD1, 5 bases. The CDR3 runs 12 residues. In germline, CDR1 is SGHAT, CDR2 FQDESV (reference sequence). V was clipped by 5 bases and J by 5 bases, with 9 bases between them. CDR3 DNA sequence: TGTGCCAGCAGCGCGGGGGAGTATGGCTACACCTTC. It encodes CASSAGEYGYTF.

The rearrangement joins TRBV10-1 to TRBJ2-1; D unresolved. Looked up from germline, CDR1 is WNHNN and CDR2 is SYGVQD (reference sequence). The CDR3 contains 16 residues. With 6 bases removed from V and 1 base from J, the gap between germline ends came to 16 bases. Here the CDR3 reads CASSRRLPYSYNEQFF. The CDR3 nucleotides read TGCGCCAGCAGCCGGAGACTGCCTTATTCCTACAATGAGCAGTTCTTC.

The chain has TRBV19 and TRBJ2-3; no clear D. This CDR3 contains 14 residues. The V and J ends lost 7 bases and 2 bases respectively, with 13 bases between them. CDR1 and CDR2 (germline): LNHDA, SQIVND (reference sequence). Written as DNA, the CDR3 is TGTGCCAGTACCTCGGTTACTTTCACAGATACGCAGTATTTT. Translated: CASTSVTFTDTQYF.

The chain couples TRBV28 to TRBJ1-2; 9 bases fit TRBD1. Looked up from germline, CDR1 is MDHEN and CDR2 is SYDVKM. The CDR3 totals 17 residues. With 7 bases clipped from V and 2 bases from J, the junction kept 14 bases outside the gene matches. CDR3 protein: CASNQNDRGASNYGYTF. In DNA, the CDR3 is TGTGCCAGCAACCAAAATGACAGGGGGGCAAGCAACTATGGCTACACCTTC.

V gene TRBV24-1 combines with J gene TRBJ2-7; TRBD2 agrees at 10 bases. The J segment lost 3 bases and the V segment lost 3 bases, leaving 7 bases of the junction unmatched. CDR1 is KGHDR, CDR2 SFDVKD, per germline. The CDR3 spans 16 residues. Written as DNA, the CDR3 is TGTGCCACCAGTGATCCTCAATCTAGCGGGAGCTACGAGCAGTACTTC. It is translated as CATSDPQSSGSYEQYF.

The chain recombines TRBV6-5 with TRBJ2-1, with TRBD1 as a possible D gene (5 bases). Germline V gene data show CDR1 as MNHEY and CDR2 as SVGAGI. The CDR3 is 15 residues long. The CDR3 DNA reads as TGTGCTACATTACCCCAGGGATCCTTTTACAATGAGCAGTTCTTC. Translating gives CATLPQGSFYNEQFF.

The chain joins TRBV6-5 to TRBJ2-3, with a possible D match to TRBD1 (6 bases). Trimming left V 7 bases short and J 0 bases short, with 8 bases between. Germline V gene lookup returns CDR1 MNHEY and CDR2 SVGAGI. This CDR3 spans 13 amino acids. The CDR3 DNA reads as TGTGCCAGCAAGAGGGGGAGCACAGATACGCAGTATTTT. The encoded protein is CASKRGSTDTQYF.

This sequence joins TRBV9 and TRBJ2-1; D gene unclear. Germline V gives CDR1 SGDLS, CDR2 YYNGEE. This CDR3 comprises 13 residues. The germline V and J ends were trimmed by 3 bases and 4 bases, with 8 bases remaining between them. CDR3 amino acids: CASSGAVYNEQFF. In DNA form, the CDR3 reads TGTGCCAGCAGCGGGGCCGTTTACAATGAGCAGTTCTTC.

This chain joins TRBV4-2 and TRBJ2-7; 10 bases fit TRBD2. Trimming cost V 4 bases and J 2 bases; bases outside gene matches: 2. The CDR3 length is 14 residues. Germline assignment: CDR1 LGHNA and CDR2 YNFKEQ. Here the CDR3 DNA reads TGTGCCAGCAGCCCTCTAGCGGGAGCCTACGAGCAGTACTTC. Translation: CASSPLAGAYEQYF.

This clone occurred once. The chain carries TRBV30 and TRBJ1-5; D remains ambiguous. V was trimmed by 0 bases and J by 4 bases, leaving 7 bases between them. This CDR3 region has 13 residues. In germline, CDR1 is GTSNPN, CDR2 SVGIG (reference sequence). Here the CDR3 reads CAWSVLSNQPQHF. CDR3 coding DNA: TGTGCCTGGAGTGTTCTCTCGAATCAGCCCCAGCATTTT. The full variable domain, rest sourced from reference TRBV30 and TRBJ1-5, is SQTIHQWPATLVQPVGSPLSLECTVEGTSNPNLYWYRQAAGRGLQLLFYSVGIGQISSEVPQNLSASRPQDRQFILSSKKLLLSDSGFYLCAWSVLSNQPQHFGDGTRLSIL.

The table lists this clone with a count of one. DNA for the CDR3: TGCGCCAGCGAGCAGGGGGCTGGCTATGGCTACACCTTC. Translated, it gives CASEQGAGYGYTF. The chain carries TRBV10-2 and TRBJ1-2; TRBD1 agrees at 8 bases. V trimming: 8 bases; J trimming: 4 bases; junction bases outside the gene matches: 6. This CDR3 contains 13 residues. CDR1 is WSHSY, CDR2 SAAADI, per germline.

The chain couples TRBV5-1 to TRBJ1-4, with D perhaps matching TRBD1 (6 bases). Trimming cost V 2 bases and J 2 bases, with 7 bases left between them. The CDR3 is made up of 14 amino acids. CDR1 is SGHRS and CDR2 is YFSETQ in the germline V gene. As DNA, the CDR3 is TGCGCCAGCAGCTTAACAGGGACTAATGAAAAACTGTTTTTT. Translated: CASSLTGTNEKLFF.

The chain uses TRBV5-8 and TRBJ1-2; unclear D gene. CDR1 SGHTS and CDR2 YDEGEE come from the germline V gene. V was pared by 0 bases and J by 5 bases, with 2 bases between. The length of the CDR3 is 11 residues. In DNA, the CDR3 is TGTGCCAGCAGCTTGGTATATGGCTACACCTTC. Encoded protein: CASSLVYGYTF.

V is TRBV11-2 and J is TRBJ2-5; 9 positions agree with TRBD1. CDR1 SGHAT and CDR2 FQNNGV come from the germline V gene. This CDR3 spans 16 amino acids. Germline trimming cut 5 bases from V and 5 bases from J; bases unmatched to any gene: 12. CDR3 amino acids: CASSLRGTGGEETQYF. The CDR3 DNA reads TGTGCCAGCAGCCTGAGGGGAACAGGGGGCGAGGAGACCCAGTACTTC.

The chain couples TRBV15 to TRBJ1-1; 8 bases agree with TRBD1. Per germline, CDR1 LNHNV and CDR2 YYDKDF (reference sequence). CDR3 length: 16 amino acids. J gave up 0 bases and V 5 bases, and 8 bases lay outside the gene matches. The DNA for the CDR3 is TGTGCCACCAGCGGTGGACAGGGCCTCATGAACACTGAAGCTTTCTTT. This encodes CATSGGQGLMNTEAFF.

The chain carries TRBV6-1 and TRBJ1-2, with a possible D match to TRBD1 (5 bases). V shed 3 bases and J shed 2 bases, with 16 bases lying between them. Germline CDR1 reads MNHNS; CDR2 reads SASEGT. The length of the CDR3 is 16 residues. CDR3 amino acids: CASSEAAGIKNYGYTF. DNA of the CDR3: TGTGCCAGCAGTGAGGCGGCAGGGATCAAAAACTATGGCTACACCTTC.

This clone occurred once. This chain links TRBV6-5 with TRBJ1-2; D may be TRBD1 (5 bases). The germline V gene has CDR1 MNHEY and CDR2 SVGAGI. The germline V and J ends were trimmed by 5 bases and 7 bases, with 11 bases remaining between them. The CDR3 runs to 12 residues. The CDR3 DNA is TGTGCCAGCAGTCAGGGCCCTAGTGGCTACACCTTC. Residues: CASSQGPSGYTF.

The chain links TRBV5-5 to TRBJ1-4, with D uncertain. Per the germline V gene, CDR1 is SGHKS and CDR2 is YYEKEE (reference sequence). The CDR3 length is 15 residues. Trimming stripped 2 bases from V and 0 bases from J, with 8 bases between. The CDR3 DNA sequence: TGTGCCAGCAGCTTTATTTTAGCAACTAATGAAAAACTGTTTTTT. Translated, it gives CASSFILATNEKLFF.

This chain connects TRBV28 to TRBJ2-7; D is unresolved. The CDR3 runs 12 residues. The V end lost 2 bases, the J end lost 12 bases, and 14 bases lay between the germline ends. From germline, CDR1 is MDHEN and CDR2 SYDVKM. The CDR3 DNA is TGTGCCAGCAGTTTACGAGACTCCCAGTGGTACTTC. Translating gives CASSLRDSQWYF. The full variable domain, its missing parts supplied by reference TRBV28 and TRBJ2-7, is DVKVTQSSRYLVKRTGEKVFLECVQDMDHENMFWYRQDPGLGLRLIYFSYDVKMKEKGDIPEGYSVSREKKERFSLILESASTNQTSMYLCASSLRDSQWYFGPGTRLTVT.

About this clone: Additional DNA sequences in this sample encode the identical CDR3. V usage is TRBV11-2 and J usage is TRBJ2-5; D gene ambiguous. The CDR3 is 14 amino acids. The V end was cut by 1 base, the J end by 0 bases, with 6 bases between. Per germline, CDR1 SGHAT and CDR2 FQNNGV. The DNA of the CDR3 is TGTGCCAGCAGCTTAGCCAGAAACCAAGAGACCCAGTACTTC. This codes for CASSLARNQETQYF.

This clone was counted a single time. The chain joins TRBV5-1 to TRBJ1-2; 9 bases are a match to TRBD1. The junction had 8 bases not matched to a gene; V was cut back by 4 bases and J by 7 bases. The CDR3 covers 14 residues. The V gene's germline CDR1 is SGHRS and CDR2 YFSETQ. Written as DNA, the CDR3 is TGCGCCAGCAGCCCGGACAGGGGAACGGCTGGCTACACCTTC. It is translated as CASSPDRGTAGYTF.

The chain is built from TRBV4-1 and TRBJ1-6, with TRBD1 as a possible D gene (5 bases). V was cut by 0 bases and J by 8 bases, with 14 bases left in between. This CDR3 has 16 residues. Germline V gene sequence: CDR1 MGHRA, CDR2 YSYEKL. The CDR3 is CASSQERGSLDSPLHF. The CDR3 coding sequence is TGCGCCAGCAGCCAAGAAAGGGGCAGCTTGGATTCACCCCTCCACTTT.

The rearrangement uses TRBV14 and TRBJ2-7; 7 nucleotides agree with TRBD1. This CDR3 contains 15 residues. CDR1 SGHDN and CDR2 FVKESK come from the germline V gene. With V trimmed by 2 bases and J by 0 bases, 4 bases remained unmatched. The CDR3 DNA is TGTGCCAGCAGCCAACTGGACAGGTTCTCCTACGAGCAGTACTTC. This encodes CASSQLDRFSYEQYF.